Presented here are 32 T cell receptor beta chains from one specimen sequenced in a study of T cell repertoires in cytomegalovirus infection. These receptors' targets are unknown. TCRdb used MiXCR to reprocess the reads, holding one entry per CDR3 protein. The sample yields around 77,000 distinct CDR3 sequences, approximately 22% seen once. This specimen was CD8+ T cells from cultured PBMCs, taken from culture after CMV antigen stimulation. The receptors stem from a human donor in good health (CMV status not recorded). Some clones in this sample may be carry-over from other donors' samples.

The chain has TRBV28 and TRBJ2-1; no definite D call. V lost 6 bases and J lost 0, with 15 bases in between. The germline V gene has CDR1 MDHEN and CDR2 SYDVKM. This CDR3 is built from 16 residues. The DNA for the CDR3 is TGTGCCAGCAGACGACGTCGGTCCACCTCCTACAATGAGCAGTTCTTC. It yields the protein CASRRRRSTSYNEQFF.

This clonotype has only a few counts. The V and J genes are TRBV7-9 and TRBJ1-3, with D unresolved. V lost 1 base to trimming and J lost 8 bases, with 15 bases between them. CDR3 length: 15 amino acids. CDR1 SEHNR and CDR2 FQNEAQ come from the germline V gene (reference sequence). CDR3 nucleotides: TGTGCCAGCAGCTTAGATCGAGGGCCGCCGGACACCATATATTTT. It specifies CASSLDRGPPDTIYF. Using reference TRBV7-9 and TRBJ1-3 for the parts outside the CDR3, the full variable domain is DTGVSQNPRHKITKRGQNVTFRCDPISEHNRLYWYRQTLGQGPEFLTYFQNEAQLEKSRLLSDRFSAERPKGSFSTLEIQRTEQGDSAMYLCASSLDRGPPDTIYFGEGSWLTVV.

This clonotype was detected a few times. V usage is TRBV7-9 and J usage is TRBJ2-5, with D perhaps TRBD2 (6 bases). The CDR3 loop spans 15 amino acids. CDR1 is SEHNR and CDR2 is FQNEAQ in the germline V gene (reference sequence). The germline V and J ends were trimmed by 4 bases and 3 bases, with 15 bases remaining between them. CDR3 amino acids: CASSSKERGEETQYF. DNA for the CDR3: TGTGCCAGCAGCTCGAAAGAGCGCGGGGAAGAGACCCAGTACTTC. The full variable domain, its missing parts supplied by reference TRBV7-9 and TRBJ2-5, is DTGVSQNPRHKITKRGQNVTFRCDPISEHNRLYWYRQTLGQGPEFLTYFQNEAQLEKSRLLSDRFSAERPKGSFSTLEIQRTEQGDSAMYLCASSSKERGEETQYFGPGTRLLVL.

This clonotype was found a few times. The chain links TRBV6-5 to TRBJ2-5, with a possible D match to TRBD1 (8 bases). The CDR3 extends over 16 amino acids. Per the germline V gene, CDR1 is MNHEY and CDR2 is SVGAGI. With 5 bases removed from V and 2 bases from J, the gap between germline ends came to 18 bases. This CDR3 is CASSLQGGAPQETQYF. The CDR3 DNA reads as TGTGCCAGCAGTCTACAGGGGGGGGCGCCTCAAGAGACCCAGTACTTC.

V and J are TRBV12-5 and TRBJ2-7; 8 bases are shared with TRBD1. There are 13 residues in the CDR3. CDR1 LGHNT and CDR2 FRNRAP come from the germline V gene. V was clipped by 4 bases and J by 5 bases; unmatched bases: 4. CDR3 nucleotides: TGTGCTAGTGGTTATCCAGGGGGCAACGAGCAGTACTTC. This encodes CASGYPGGNEQYF. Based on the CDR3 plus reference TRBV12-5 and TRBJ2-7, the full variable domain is DARVTQTPRHKVTEMGQEVTMRCQPILGHNTVFWYRQTMMQGLELLAYFRNRAPLDDSGMPKDRFSAEMPDATLATLKIQPSEPRDSAVYFCASGYPGGNEQYFGPGTRLTVT.

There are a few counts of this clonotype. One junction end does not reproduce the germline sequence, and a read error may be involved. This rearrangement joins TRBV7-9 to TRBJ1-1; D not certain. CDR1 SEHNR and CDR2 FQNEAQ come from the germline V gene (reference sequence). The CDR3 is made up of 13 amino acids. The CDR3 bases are TGTGCCAGCAGCTCCCCGGAGGCAGCTGAGGCTTTCTTT. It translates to CASSSPEAAEAFF.

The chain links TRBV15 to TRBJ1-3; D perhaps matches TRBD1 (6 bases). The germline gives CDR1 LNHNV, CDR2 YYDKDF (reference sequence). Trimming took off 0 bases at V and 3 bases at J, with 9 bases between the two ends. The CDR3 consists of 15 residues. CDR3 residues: CATSRDLGGGNTIYF. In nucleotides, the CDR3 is TGTGCCACCAGCAGAGATCTAGGGGGTGGAAACACCATATATTTT.

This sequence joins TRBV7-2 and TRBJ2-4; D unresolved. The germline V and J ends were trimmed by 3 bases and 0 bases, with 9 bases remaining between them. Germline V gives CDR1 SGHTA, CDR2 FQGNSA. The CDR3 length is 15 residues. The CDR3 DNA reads TGTGCCAGCAGCTTTCGACAATTAGCCAAAAACATTCAGTACTTC. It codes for CASSFRQLAKNIQYF.

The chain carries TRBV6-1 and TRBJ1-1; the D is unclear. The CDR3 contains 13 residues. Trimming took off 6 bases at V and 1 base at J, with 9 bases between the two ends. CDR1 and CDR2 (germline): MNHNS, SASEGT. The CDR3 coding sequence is TGTGCCAGCAGCCCCACCTGGAACACTGAAGCTTTCTTT. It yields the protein CASSPTWNTEAFF.

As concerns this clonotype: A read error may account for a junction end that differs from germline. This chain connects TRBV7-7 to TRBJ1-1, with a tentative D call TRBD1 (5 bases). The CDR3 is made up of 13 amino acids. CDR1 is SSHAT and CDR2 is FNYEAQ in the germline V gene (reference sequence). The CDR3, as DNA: TGTGCTAGCAGCCAAGGGGTGAACACTGAAGCTTTCTTT. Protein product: CASSQGVNTEAFF. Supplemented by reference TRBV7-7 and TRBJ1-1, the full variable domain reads GAGVSQSPRYKVTKRGQDVTLRCDPISSHATLYWYQQALGQGPEFLTYFNYEAQPDKSGLPSDRFSAERPEGSISTLTIQRTEQRDSAMYRCASSQGVNTEAFFGQGTRLTVV.

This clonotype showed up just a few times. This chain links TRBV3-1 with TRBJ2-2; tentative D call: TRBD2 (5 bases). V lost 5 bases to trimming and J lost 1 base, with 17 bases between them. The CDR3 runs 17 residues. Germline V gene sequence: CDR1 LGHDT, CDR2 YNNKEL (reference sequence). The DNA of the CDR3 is TGTGCCAGCAGCGCTATGACCACGGGGTTGAACACCGGGGAGCTGTTTTTT. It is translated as CASSAMTTGLNTGELFF.

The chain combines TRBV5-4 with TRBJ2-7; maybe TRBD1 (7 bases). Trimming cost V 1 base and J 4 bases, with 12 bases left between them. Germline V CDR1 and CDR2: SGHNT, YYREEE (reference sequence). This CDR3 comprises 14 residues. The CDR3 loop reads CASSLRSGGYEQYF. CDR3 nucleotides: TGTGCCAGCAGCTTGCGGTCAGGGGGGTACGAGCAGTACTTC.

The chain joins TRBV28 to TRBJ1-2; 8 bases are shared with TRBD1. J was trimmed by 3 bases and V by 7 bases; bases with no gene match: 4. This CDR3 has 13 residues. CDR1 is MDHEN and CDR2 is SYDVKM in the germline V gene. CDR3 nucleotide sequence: TGTGCCAGCATCGCGGACAGGGACTATGGCTACACCTTC. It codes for CASIADRDYGYTF.

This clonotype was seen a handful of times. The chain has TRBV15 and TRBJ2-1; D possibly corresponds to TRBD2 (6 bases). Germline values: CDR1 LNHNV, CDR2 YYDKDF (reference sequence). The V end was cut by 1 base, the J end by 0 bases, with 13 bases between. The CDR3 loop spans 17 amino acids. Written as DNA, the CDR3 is TGTGCCACCAGCAGAGGCCCCCCCGGGAGCTCCTACAATGAGCAGTTCTTC. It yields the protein CATSRGPPGSSYNEQFF.

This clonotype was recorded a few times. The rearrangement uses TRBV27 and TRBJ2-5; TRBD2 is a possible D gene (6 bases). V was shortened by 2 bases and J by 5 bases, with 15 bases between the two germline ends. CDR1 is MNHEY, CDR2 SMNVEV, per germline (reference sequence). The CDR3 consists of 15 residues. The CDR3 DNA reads TGTGCCAGCAGTTTAATACAGGAGGGGTTGGAGACCCAGTACTTC. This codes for CASSLIQEGLETQYF.

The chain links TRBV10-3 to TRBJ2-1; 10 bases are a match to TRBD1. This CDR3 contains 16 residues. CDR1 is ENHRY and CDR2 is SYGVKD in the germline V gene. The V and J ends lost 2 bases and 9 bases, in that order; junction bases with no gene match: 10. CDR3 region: CAISEKWGQGIGEQFF. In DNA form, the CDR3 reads TGTGCCATCAGTGAGAAGTGGGGACAGGGGATAGGTGAGCAGTTCTTC.

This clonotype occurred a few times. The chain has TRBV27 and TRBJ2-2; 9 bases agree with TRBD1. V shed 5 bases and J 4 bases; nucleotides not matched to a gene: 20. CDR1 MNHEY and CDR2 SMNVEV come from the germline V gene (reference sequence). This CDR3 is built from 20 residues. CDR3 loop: CASSQQIYRPGTGSTGELFF. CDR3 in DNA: TGTGCCAGCAGTCAACAGATATATCGTCCCGGGACAGGGAGCACCGGGGAGCTGTTTTTT.

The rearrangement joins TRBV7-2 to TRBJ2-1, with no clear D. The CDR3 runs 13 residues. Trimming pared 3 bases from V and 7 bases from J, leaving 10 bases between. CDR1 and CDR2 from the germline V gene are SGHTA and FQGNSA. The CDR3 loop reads CASSFTGGNEQFF. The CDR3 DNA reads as TGTGCCAGCAGCTTCACGGGTGGTAATGAGCAGTTCTTC.

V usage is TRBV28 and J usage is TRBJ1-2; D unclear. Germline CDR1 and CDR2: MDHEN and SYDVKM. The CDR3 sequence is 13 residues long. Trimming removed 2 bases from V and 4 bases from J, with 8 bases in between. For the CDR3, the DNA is TGTGCCAGCAGTTTAGGCAACCTCTATGGCTACACCTTC. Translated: CASSLGNLYGYTF.

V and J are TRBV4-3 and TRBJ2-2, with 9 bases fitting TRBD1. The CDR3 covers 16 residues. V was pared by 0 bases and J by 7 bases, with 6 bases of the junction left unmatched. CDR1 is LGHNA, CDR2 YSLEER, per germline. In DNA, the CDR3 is TGCGCCAGCAGCCAAGATTCCGGGACAGGGAACGGGGAGCTGTTTTTT. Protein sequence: CASSQDSGTGNGELFF.

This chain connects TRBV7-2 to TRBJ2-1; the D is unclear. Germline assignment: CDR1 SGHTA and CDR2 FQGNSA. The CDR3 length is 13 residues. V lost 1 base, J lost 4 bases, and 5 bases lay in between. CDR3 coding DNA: TGTGCCAGCAGCTTAGACCAGTACAATGAGCAGTTCTTC. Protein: CASSLDQYNEQFF.

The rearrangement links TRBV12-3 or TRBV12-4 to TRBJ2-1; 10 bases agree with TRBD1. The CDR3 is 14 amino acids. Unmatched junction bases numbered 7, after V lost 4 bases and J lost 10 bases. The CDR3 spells CASSSTGGRGEQFF. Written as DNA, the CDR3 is TGTGCCAGCAGTTCGACAGGGGGCCGGGGGGAGCAGTTCTTC.

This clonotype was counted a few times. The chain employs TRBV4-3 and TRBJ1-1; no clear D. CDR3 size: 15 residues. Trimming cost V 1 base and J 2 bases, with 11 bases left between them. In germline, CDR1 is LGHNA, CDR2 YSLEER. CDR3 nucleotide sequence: TGCGCCAGCAGCCAAGGCAGAATGTTTAACACTGAAGCTTTCTTT. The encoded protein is CASSQGRMFNTEAFF.

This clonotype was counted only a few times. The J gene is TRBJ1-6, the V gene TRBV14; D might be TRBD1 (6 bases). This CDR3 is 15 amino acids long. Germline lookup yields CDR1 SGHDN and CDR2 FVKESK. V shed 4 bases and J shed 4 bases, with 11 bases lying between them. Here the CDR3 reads CASSRLDSYNSPLHF. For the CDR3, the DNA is TGTGCCAGCAGCCGGCTGGACAGTTATAATTCACCCCTCCACTTT. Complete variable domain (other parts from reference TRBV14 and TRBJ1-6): EAGVTQFPSHSVIEKGQTVTLRCDPISGHDNLYWYRRVMGKEIKFLLHFVKESKQDESGMPNNRFLAERTGGTYSTLKVQPAELEDSGVYFCASSRLDSYNSPLHFGNGTRLTVT.

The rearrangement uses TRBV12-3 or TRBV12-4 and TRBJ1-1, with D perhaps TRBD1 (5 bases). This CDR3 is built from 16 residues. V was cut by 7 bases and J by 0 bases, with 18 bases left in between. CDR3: CASTTPGDYLNTEAFF. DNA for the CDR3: TGTGCCAGCACCACTCCGGGGGATTACTTGAACACTGAAGCTTTCTTT.

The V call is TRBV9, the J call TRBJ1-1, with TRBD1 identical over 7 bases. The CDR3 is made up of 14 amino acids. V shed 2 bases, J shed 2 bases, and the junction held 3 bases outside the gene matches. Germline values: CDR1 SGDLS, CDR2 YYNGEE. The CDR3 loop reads CASSVQGDNTEAFF. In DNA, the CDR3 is TGTGCCAGCAGCGTTCAGGGGGATAACACTGAAGCTTTCTTT.

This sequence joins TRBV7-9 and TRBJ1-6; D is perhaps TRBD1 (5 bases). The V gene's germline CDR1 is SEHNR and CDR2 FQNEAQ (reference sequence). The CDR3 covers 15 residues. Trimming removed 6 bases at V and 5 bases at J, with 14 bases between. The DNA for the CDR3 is TGTGCCAGCAGGACGGGGCATAGCGATAATTCACCCCTCCACTTT. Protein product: CASRTGHSDNSPLHF.

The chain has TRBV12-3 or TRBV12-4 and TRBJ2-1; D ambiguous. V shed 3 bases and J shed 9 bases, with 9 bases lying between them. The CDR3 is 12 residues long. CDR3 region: CASSLAVAEQFF. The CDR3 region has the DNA TGTGCCAGCAGTTTGGCAGTGGCTGAGCAGTTCTTC.

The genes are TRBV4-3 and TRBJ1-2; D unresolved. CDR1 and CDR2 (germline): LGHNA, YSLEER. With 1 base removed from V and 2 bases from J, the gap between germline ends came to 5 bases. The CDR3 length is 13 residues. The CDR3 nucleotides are TGCGCCAGCAGCCAAGGGCTGAACTATGGCTACACCTTC. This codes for CASSQGLNYGYTF.

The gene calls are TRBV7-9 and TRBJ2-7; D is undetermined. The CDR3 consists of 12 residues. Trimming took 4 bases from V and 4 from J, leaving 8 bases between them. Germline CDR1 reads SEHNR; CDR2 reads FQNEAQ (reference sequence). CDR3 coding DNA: TGTGCCAGCAGCTCACAGATTTACGAGCAGTACTTC. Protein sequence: CASSSQIYEQYF.

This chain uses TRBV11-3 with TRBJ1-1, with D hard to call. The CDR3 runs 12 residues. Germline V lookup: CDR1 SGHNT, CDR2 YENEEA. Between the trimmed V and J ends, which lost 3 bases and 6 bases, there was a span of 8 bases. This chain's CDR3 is CASSFDSPEAFF. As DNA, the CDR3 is TGTGCCAGCAGCTTCGACTCCCCTGAAGCTTTCTTT.

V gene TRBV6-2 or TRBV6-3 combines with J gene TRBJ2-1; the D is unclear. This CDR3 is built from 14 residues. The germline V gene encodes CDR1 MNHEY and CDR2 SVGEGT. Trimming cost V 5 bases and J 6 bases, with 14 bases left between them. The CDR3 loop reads CASSANLLGNEQFF. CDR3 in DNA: TGTGCCAGCAGTGCGAACCTTTTGGGCAATGAGCAGTTCTTC.